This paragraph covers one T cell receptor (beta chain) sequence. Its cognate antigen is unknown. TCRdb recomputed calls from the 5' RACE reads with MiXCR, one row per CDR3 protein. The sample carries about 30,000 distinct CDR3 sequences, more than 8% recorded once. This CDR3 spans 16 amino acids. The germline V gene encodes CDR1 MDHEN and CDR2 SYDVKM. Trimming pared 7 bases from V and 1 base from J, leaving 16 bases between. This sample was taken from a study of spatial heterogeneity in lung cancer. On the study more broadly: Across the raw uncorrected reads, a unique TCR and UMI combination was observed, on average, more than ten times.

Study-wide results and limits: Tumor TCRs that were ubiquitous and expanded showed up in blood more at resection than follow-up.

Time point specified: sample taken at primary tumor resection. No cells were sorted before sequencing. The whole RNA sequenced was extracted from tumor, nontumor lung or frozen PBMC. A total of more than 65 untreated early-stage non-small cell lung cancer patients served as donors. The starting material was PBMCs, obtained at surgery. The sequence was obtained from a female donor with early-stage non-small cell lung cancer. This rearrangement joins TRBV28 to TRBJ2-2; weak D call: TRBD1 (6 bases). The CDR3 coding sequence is TGTGCCAGCATCCCGGCGGACAGACAGAACACCGGGGAGCTGTTTTTT. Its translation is CASIPADRQNTGELFF. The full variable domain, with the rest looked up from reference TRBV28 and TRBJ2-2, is DVKVTQSSRYLVKRTGEKVFLECVQDMDHENMFWYRQDPGLGLRLIYFSYDVKMKEKGDIPEGYSVSREKKERFSLILESASTNQTSMYLCASIPADRQNTGELFFGEGSRLTVL.